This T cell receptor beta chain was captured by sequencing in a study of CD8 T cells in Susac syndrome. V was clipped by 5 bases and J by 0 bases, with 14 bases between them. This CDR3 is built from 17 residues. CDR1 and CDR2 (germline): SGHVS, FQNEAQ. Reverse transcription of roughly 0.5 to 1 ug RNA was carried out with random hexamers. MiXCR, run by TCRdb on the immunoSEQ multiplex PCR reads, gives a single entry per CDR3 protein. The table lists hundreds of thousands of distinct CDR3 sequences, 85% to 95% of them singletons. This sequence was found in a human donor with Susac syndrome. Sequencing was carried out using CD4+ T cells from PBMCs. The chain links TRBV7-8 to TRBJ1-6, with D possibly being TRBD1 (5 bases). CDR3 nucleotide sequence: TGTGCCAGCAGCGCAGAGCTGGGGGACTCCTATAATTCACCCCTCCACTTT. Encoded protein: CASSAELGDSYNSPLHF.